The clone carrying this T cell receptor beta chain was counted a single time. The antigen is undetermined. There are 15 residues in the CDR3. The V and J ends lost 0 bases and 1 base, in that order; junction bases with no gene match: 3. Germline CDR1 reads SGHKS; CDR2 reads YYEKEE (reference sequence). The data derive from a study of T cell responses to AZD1222 COVID-19 vaccine. Study outcomes and limitations: The repertoires were collected only after the peak T cell response. Reportedly, nearly half of unique spike TCRs recognized epitopes outside B.1.351/B.1.1.7 mutations.

This table comes from immunoSEQ multiplex PCR, and its TCRdb copy is limited to in-frame clones, with some not included. The table includes 40,000 to 55,000 clones, about 87% detected once. The chain is built from TRBV5-5 and TRBJ1-1; 7 bases are shared with TRBD1. The origin of this receptor is an adult who received the AZD1222 COVID-19 vaccine. This specimen consisted of peripheral blood, obtained 28 days after the second AZD1222 dose. The CDR3 sequence: CASSLAGTANTEAFF. The CDR3 DNA reads as TGTGCCAGCAGCTTGGCCGGGACAGCGAACACTGAAGCTTTCTTT.